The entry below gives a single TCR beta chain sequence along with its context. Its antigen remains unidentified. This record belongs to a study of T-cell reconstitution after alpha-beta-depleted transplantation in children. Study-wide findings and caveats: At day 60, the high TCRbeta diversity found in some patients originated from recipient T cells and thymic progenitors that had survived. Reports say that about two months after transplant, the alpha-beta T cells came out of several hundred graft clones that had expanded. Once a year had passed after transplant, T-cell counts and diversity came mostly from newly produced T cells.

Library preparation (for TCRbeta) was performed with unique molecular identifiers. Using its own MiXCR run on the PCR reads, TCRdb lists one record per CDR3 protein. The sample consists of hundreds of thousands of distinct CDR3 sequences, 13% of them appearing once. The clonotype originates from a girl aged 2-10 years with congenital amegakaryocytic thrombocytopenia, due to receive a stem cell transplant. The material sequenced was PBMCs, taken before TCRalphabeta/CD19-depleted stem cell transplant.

The CDR3 is CASSLGDGRSLYEQYF. The CDR3 DNA reads TGCGCCAGCAGCTTGGGGGACGGCAGGTCCCTCTACGAGCAGTACTTC. This sequence joins TRBV5-1 and TRBJ2-7; D is possibly TRBD1 or TRBD2 (5 bases each). This CDR3 contains 16 residues. CDR1 and CDR2 from the germline V gene are SGHRS and YFSETQ. The germline V and J ends were trimmed by 0 bases and 3 bases, with 16 bases remaining between them.